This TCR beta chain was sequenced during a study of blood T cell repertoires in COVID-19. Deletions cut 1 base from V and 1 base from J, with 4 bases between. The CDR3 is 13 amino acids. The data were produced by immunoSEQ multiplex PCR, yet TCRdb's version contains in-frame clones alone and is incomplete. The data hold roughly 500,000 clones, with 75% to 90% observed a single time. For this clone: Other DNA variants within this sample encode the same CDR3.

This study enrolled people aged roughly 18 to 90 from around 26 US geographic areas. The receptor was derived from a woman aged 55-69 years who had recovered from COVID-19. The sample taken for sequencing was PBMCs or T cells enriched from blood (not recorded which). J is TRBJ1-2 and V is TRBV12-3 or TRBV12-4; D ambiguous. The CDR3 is CASSLGVNYGYTF. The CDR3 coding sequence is TGTGCCAGCAGTTTAGGAGTTAACTATGGCTACACCTTC.